This is a list of T cell receptor beta chains from one sample in a study of identical twins. TCRdb fed the 5' RACE reads into MiXCR, producing one record per CDR3 protein. Counted here are about 520,000 distinct CDR3 sequences, 22% occurring once; the ten biggest clones make up 0.8% to 1%. In addition, the sample was reused for a study of T cells expressing NK-cell markers.

Source material: CD4+ T cells sorted from blood. These TCRs come from a woman between 18 and 29 years old in good health. The CDR3 runs from the conserved cysteine through the conserved F or W. A D gene is named only where the DNA matches it firmly. The listing skips clone size in some rows; elsewhere it reads once, few, many or a size class.

size	D	V	CDR3
NA	NA	TRBV7-8	CASSLGYAYEQYF
few	NA	TRBV12-3/TRBV12-4	CASSLGNLVGAFF
many	NA	TRBV12-3/TRBV12-4	CASRDGYSNQPQHF
NA	NA	TRBV7-8	CASSTRGAFSYNEQFF
NA	NA	TRBV20-1	CSAEPLHTQYF
few	TRBD1	TRBV29-1	CSVFGQGSSYNEQFF
NA	NA	TRBV3-1	CASSIRERAGELFF
NA	TRBD2	TRBV4-2	CASSQVLLAGGRGTGELFF
few	NA	TRBV11-2	CASSSEGGETQYF
few	TRBD2	TRBV15	CATSRDAAGAYEQYF
few	NA	TRBV4-2	CASGARYGYTF
NA	TRBD1	TRBV6-2/TRBV6-3	CASNPLRAGGAQYRPYEQYF
NA	NA	TRBV7-8	CAMSPGTSYGYTF
few	NA	TRBV11-2	CASGPGTPYEQYF
NA	TRBD2	TRBV5-6	CASSLAGRVYNEQFF
few	NA	TRBV20-1	CSAIGGRGSEAFF
NA	TRBD2	TRBV7-2	CASSLSSGVQETQYF
few	TRBD2	TRBV20-1	CSAPTSSGELFF
NA	NA	TRBV19	CASSSTDTGELFF
few	TRBD2	TRBV25-1	CASSELGTSGLSSYNEQFF
NA	NA	TRBV15	CATSRRRRDTYNEQFF
NA	NA	TRBV18	CASSPLDGYEQYF
NA	NA	TRBV10-3	CAAMDSGRGLYEQYF
NA	TRBD1	TRBV6-2/TRBV6-3	CASRATGRNTGELFF
few	NA	TRBV5-1	CASSLGDGNQPQHF
few	NA	TRBV2	CASRGLGHLSSGANVLTF
NA	NA	TRBV10-1	CASSERTDFTEAFF